This TCR beta chain is drawn from a study of OX40 agonist ivuxolimab in advanced cancers. With respect to the entire study: Ivuxolimab, which targeted the costimulatory receptor OX40 (CD134), was an agonistic, fully human IgG2 monoclonal antibody. The dose-escalation cohort was around 83% male with a mean age of 60 years, ranging from roughly 23 to 90. The paper reports the monotherapy dose-escalation portion (N of about 54 patients) of the phase I ivuxolimab trial. Partial responses occurred in three dose-escalation patients: two with cutaneous melanoma and one with hepatocellular carcinoma. The purpose of peripheral TCRbeta sequencing was to test whether ivuxolimab changed TCR sequence diversity and led to clonal T-cell expansion. Intravenous ivuxolimab was administered to patients every 2 weeks at six dose levels: 0.01, 0.1, 0.3, 1.5, 3 and 10 mg/kg. Prior anti-PD-1, anti-PD-L1 or anti-CTLA-4 therapy was permitted, and 30% to 50% of dose-escalation patients had received checkpoint inhibitors. Of the approximately 50 dose-escalation patients, hepatocellular carcinoma was present in about 19, melanoma in around 15, renal cell carcinoma in 9 and head and neck cancer in 9. Results and caveats for the whole study, not just this receptor: On average, CD8+ T cells showed more expanded clones than CD4+ T cells after ivuxolimab. In partial responders in the 0.1-3.0 mg/kg groups, normalized peripheral clonal expansion was found to be among the lowest, especially among CD8+ T cells. At doses of 0.1 to 3.0 mg/kg, clonal expansion of both CD4+ and CD8+ T cells in blood was seen between baseline and week 6. Low levels of normalized T-cell clonal expansion were also seen in some patients who did not respond. Which antigens the clonally expanded peripheral T cells were specific for was not determined.

Genomic DNA was isolated from the sorted cells so that the TCRbeta CDR3 region could be sequenced. TCRbeta CDR3 regions were sequenced using the immunoSEQ Assay. TCRdb mirrors the immuneACCESS table, restricted to in-frame sequences. Some clones are absent from its copies; in checked studies, under half trace to an unresolved V gene, and the reason for the others is unknown. Counted in this sample were just under 95,000 clones; around 86% of them appeared once. About 0.3% of the sample comes from the top ten. The trial excluded patients who had a history of autoimmune disease or were on systemic immunosuppression. Peripheral blood for TCR sequencing was collected from all dose cohorts at baseline, on cycle 4 day 1, and on cycle 7 day 1. The samples were taken from a phase I, first-in-human, multicenter, open-label dose-escalation trial of ivuxolimab. The trial enrolled adults with locally advanced or metastatic head and neck squamous cell, hepatocellular, melanoma or renal cell carcinoma. CD4+ and CD8+ T cells were sorted separately from peripheral blood before TCR sequencing.

CDR1 and CDR2, per the germline V gene, are MGHRA and YSYEKL. The CDR3, from cysteine to phenylalanine, totals 15 residues. This entry keeps only the CDR3 DNA: 45 bases, framed from base 1. The trim is 0 bases for V and 3 bases for J, with a gap of 9 bases between the germline ends. To note about this clone: Its cognate antigen has yet to be identified. No qualities accompany the bases; no much larger clone lies one base away.

Recombination joined TRBV4-1 with TRBJ1-5, with the D gene not clear enough to name. This specimen consisted of CD4+ or CD8+ T cells sorted from blood, obtained in a trial of the OX40 agonist ivuxolimab. This TCR came from an adult with an advanced solid tumor such as melanoma, head and neck, liver or kidney cancer. The CDR3 here reads CASSQDVVNNQPQHF. The DNA is TGCGCCAGCAGCCAAGATGTGGTGAACAATCAGCCCCAGCATTTT.